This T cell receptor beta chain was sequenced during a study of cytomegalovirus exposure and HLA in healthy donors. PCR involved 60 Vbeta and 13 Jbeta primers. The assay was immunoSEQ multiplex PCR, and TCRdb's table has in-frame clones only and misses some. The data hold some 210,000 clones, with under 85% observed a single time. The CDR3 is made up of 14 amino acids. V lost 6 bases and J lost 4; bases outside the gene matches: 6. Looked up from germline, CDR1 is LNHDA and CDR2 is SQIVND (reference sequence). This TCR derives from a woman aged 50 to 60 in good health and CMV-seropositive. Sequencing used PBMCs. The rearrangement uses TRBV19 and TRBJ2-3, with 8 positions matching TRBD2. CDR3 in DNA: TGTGCCAGTAGAGCGGGACTAGAGGCAGATACGCAGTATTTT. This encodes CASRAGLEADTQYF. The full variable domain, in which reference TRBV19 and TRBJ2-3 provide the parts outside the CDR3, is DGGITQSPKYLFRKEGQNVTLSCEQNLNHDAMYWYRQDPGQGLRLIYYSQIVNDFQKGDIAEGYSVSREKKESFPLTVTSAQKNPTAFYLCASRAGLEADTQYFGPGTRLTVL.